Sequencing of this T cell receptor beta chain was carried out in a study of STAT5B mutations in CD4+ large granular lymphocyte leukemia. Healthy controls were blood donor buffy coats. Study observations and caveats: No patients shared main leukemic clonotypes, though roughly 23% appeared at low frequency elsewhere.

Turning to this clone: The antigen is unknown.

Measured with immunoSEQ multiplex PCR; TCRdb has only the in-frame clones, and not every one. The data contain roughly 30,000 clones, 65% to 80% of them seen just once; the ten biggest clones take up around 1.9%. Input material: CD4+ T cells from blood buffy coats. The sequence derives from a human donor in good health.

DNA of the CDR3: TGTGCCAGCTCCGAACAGGGGGCGCCCACTGAAGCTTTCTTT. Translated: CASSEQGAPTEAFF. The genes are TRBV18 and TRBJ1-1, with 9 bases matching TRBD1. CDR3 length: 14 residues. The junction had 6 bases not matched to a gene; V was cut back by 6 bases and J by 4 bases. Germline CDR1 and CDR2: KGHSH and LQKENI.